A single sample gave rise to the 19 T cell receptor beta chains below, sequenced in a study of shared clonotypes between healthy human individuals. TCRdb keeps only in-frame clones here, not all; method: immunoSEQ multiplex PCR. The data contain roughly 640,000 clones, around 72% of them seen just once; the ten biggest clones take up roughly 1.7%. Sample: memory CD4+ T cells sorted from blood. Subset of the sample: CD45RA-negative fraction. Receptor source: a woman aged 25 to 39 in good health.

The CDR3: CASATTNFPGYTF. Written as DNA, the CDR3 is TGTGCCAGCGCTACGACAAACTTCCCTGGCTACACCTTC. V and J are TRBV18 and TRBJ1-2, with D hard to call. Germline V CDR1 and CDR2: KGHSH, LQKENI. The CDR3 has 13 residues. V lost 8 bases to trimming and J lost 7 bases, with 17 bases between them.

The chain employs TRBV15 and TRBJ1-2, with 8 bases identical to TRBD1. This CDR3 has 14 amino acids. CDR1 LNHNV and CDR2 YYDKDF come from the germline V gene (reference sequence). J lost 3 bases, V lost 3 bases, and 3 bases had no gene match. DNA for the CDR3: TGTGCCACCAGCAGCGGACAGGGAGACTATGGCTACACCTTC. The encoded protein is CATSSGQGDYGYTF. The full variable domain, its missing parts supplied by reference TRBV15 and TRBJ1-2, is DAMVIQNPRYQVTQFGKPVTLSCSQTLNHNVMYWYQQKSSQAPKLLFHYYDKDFNNEADTPDNFQSRRPNTSFCFLDIRSPGLGDTAMYLCATSSGQGDYGYTFGSGTRLTVV.

This clone was detected a few times. The chain employs TRBV7-2 and TRBJ2-7; D not certain. The CDR3 spans 13 residues. The V gene's germline CDR1 is SGHTA and CDR2 FQGNSA. Deletions cut 5 bases from V and 3 bases from J, with 11 bases between. In nucleotides, the CDR3 is TGTGCCAGCAGCCCCCGTCGTGGCTACGAGCAGTACTTC. This gives the protein CASSPRRGYEQYF.

For the CDR3, the DNA is TGTGCCAGCAGCTTTGAGGCTCTGGCCACAGATACGCAGTATTTT. Translated: CASSFEALATDTQYF. V gene TRBV7-9 combines with J gene TRBJ2-3; D is unresolved. V was trimmed by 3 bases and J by 2 bases, leaving 12 bases between them. CDR3 length: 15 residues. Germline CDR1 reads SEHNR; CDR2 reads FQNEAQ (reference sequence). Complete variable domain (other parts from reference TRBV7-9 and TRBJ2-3): DTGVSQNPRHKITKRGQNVTFRCDPISEHNRLYWYRQTLGQGPEFLTYFQNEAQLEKSRLLSDRFSAERPKGSFSTLEIQRTEQGDSAMYLCASSFEALATDTQYFGPGTRLTVL.

This clone was observed a handful of times. V usage is TRBV7-9 and J usage is TRBJ2-5; possibly TRBD2 for D (6 bases). The CDR3 runs 16 residues. V lost 4 bases, J lost 5 bases, and 20 bases lay in between. CDR1 is SEHNR and CDR2 is FQNEAQ in the germline V gene (reference sequence). The CDR3 bases are TGTGCCAGCAGCTCTTCTTGGCCCAGTGGGGGGGAGACCCAGTACTTC. Translated, it gives CASSSSWPSGGETQYF.

There are a few counts of this clone. The gene calls are TRBV10-3 and TRBJ1-2, with D uncertain. Trimming left V 4 bases short and J 3 bases short, with 9 bases between. Germline CDR1 reads ENHRY; CDR2 reads SYGVKD. The CDR3 is 13 residues long. Written as DNA, the CDR3 is TGTGCCATCAGTGGCAGATCCGACTATGGCTACACCTTC. This codes for CAISGRSDYGYTF.

The chain recombines TRBV6-5 with TRBJ2-3, with D tentatively TRBD2 (6 bases). This CDR3 region has 16 residues. Germline CDR1 is MNHEY and CDR2 is SVGAGI. The ends were cut back, 2 bases at V and 0 bases at J, with 12 bases in the middle. CDR3 protein: CASSYLLGTSTDTQYF. In nucleotides, the CDR3 is TGTGCCAGCAGTTACCTTCTAGGGACTAGCACAGATACGCAGTATTTT.

The J gene is TRBJ1-5, the V gene TRBV6-5; D unresolved. V was shortened by 4 bases and J by 0 bases, with 7 bases between the two germline ends. CDR3 size: 14 residues. Germline V lookup: CDR1 MNHEY, CDR2 SVGAGI. The DNA for the CDR3 is TGTGCCAGCAGTTCTATCTATAGCAATCAGCCCCAGCATTTT. As protein: CASSSIYSNQPQHF.

This clone has more than one count but fewer than ten. The CDR3 DNA is TGTGCTAGTGGTTTGGTAACCGGACAGGGGGCTGGCGGGGAGCTGTTTTTT. It specifies CASGLVTGQGAGGELFF. The J gene is TRBJ2-2, the V gene TRBV12-5; 11 bases agree with TRBD1. Looked up from germline, CDR1 is LGHNT and CDR2 is FRNRAP. The length of the CDR3 is 17 residues. Germline trimming cut 0 bases from V and 7 bases from J; bases unmatched to any gene: 7. Full variable domain (remainder filled in from reference TRBV12-5 and TRBJ2-2): DARVTQTPRHKVTEMGQEVTMRCQPILGHNTVFWYRQTMMQGLELLAYFRNRAPLDDSGMPKDRFSAEMPDATLATLKIQPSEPRDSAVYFCASGLVTGQGAGGELFFGEGSRLTVL.

CDR3 sequence: CSVARNRGGTDTQYF. The CDR3 nucleotides are TGCAGCGTTGCCCGAAACAGGGGGGGGACAGATACGCAGTATTTT. The chain couples TRBV29-1 to TRBJ2-3, with D perhaps matching TRBD1 (8 bases). The germline gives CDR1 SQVTM, CDR2 ANQGSEA. The CDR3 length is 15 residues. V was trimmed by 4 bases and J by 3 bases, leaving 17 bases between them.

Of note for this clone: A read error may be the cause here, since a much bigger clone is one base away. The chain recombines TRBV28 with TRBJ1-5; 10 nucleotides line up with TRBD1. The CDR3 covers 13 residues. The germline V gene encodes CDR1 MDHEN and CDR2 SYDVKM. The CDR3 sequence: CTSRDRGRQPQHF. The CDR3 bases are TGTACCAGCAGGGACAGGGGCCGGCAGCCCCAGCATTTT.

The chain joins TRBV28 to TRBJ1-1; tentatively, D is TRBD1 (5 bases). The CDR3 consists of 13 residues. The V and J ends lost 8 bases and 0 bases respectively, with 10 bases between them. Germline CDR1 reads MDHEN; CDR2 reads SYDVKM. CDR3 sequence (DNA): TGTGCCAGCTGCAGGGTTTTGAACACTGAAGCTTTCTTT. It translates to CASCRVLNTEAFF. The complete variable domain, with remaining parts taken from reference TRBV28 and TRBJ1-1, reads DVKVTQSSRYLVKRTGEKVFLECVQDMDHENMFWYRQDPGLGLRLIYFSYDVKMKEKGDIPEGYSVSREKKERFSLILESASTNQTSMYLCASCRVLNTEAFFGQGTRLTVV.

The V call is TRBV28, the J call TRBJ2-7; 12 bases agree with TRBD1. The CDR3 is 15 amino acids. V lost 5 bases to trimming and J lost 7 bases; unmatched junction nucleotides: 9. Germline V CDR1 and CDR2: MDHEN, SYDVKM. The CDR3 here is CASSAPGQGAGEQYF. Written as DNA, the CDR3 is TGTGCCAGCAGTGCGCCGGGACAGGGGGCAGGGGAGCAGTACTTC.

A word on this clone: Being one base from a much bigger clone, this may be a read error. The chain couples TRBV28 to TRBJ1-1, with D possibly TRBD1 on 6 matching bases. The CDR3 consists of 16 residues. CDR1 MDHEN and CDR2 SYDVKM come from the germline V gene. The V end was cut by 7 bases, the J end by 1 base, with 19 bases between. The CDR3 spells CASNPSPGAGNTEAFF. The CDR3 bases are TGTGCCAGCAATCCCTCCCCGGGGGCCGGGAACACTGAAGCTTTCTTT.

The rearrangement uses TRBV28 and TRBJ1-1; 9 positions match TRBD1. The CDR3 is 16 residues long. CDR1 and CDR2 (germline): MDHEN, SYDVKM. The trim removed 4 bases at V and 0 bases at J, leaving 6 bases unmatched. CDR3 DNA: TGTGCCAGCAGTTCCCCCACAGGGGGCATGAACACTGAAGCTTTCTTT. Residues: CASSSPTGGMNTEAFF.

J is TRBJ2-1 and V is TRBV4-2; 9 bases align to TRBD2. The CDR3 sequence is 14 residues long. CDR1 and CDR2 from the germline V gene are LGHNA and YNFKEQ. The junction had 1 base not matched to a gene; V was cut back by 0 bases and J by 7 bases. The chain's CDR3 is CASSQETSGNEQFF. The CDR3 DNA is TGTGCCAGCAGCCAAGAGACTAGCGGTAATGAGCAGTTCTTC.

This clone was recorded a few times. The genes are TRBV6-1 and TRBJ1-1, with 7 bases matching TRBD1. From germline, CDR1 is MNHNS and CDR2 SASEGT. The CDR3 covers 14 residues. J was trimmed by 2 bases and V by 5 bases; bases with no gene match: 5. The CDR3 is CASSRGRVNTEAFF. In nucleotides, the CDR3 is TGTGCCAGCAGTAGGGGGCGAGTAAACACTGAAGCTTTCTTT.

The rearrangement joins TRBV30 to TRBJ2-3, with D possibly TRBD1 on 6 matching bases. Germline-derived CDR1 and CDR2 are GTSNPN and SVGIG (reference sequence). Trimming took off 7 bases at V and 1 base at J, with 12 bases between the two ends. The CDR3 covers 13 residues. The CDR3, as DNA: TGTGCCTCCACAGGGCCGGGCACAGATACGCAGTATTTT. It translates to CASTGPGTDTQYF.

The chain combines TRBV5-1 with TRBJ2-7; 14 bases fit TRBD2. CDR3 length: 19 amino acids. V shed 5 bases, J shed 0 bases, and the junction held 13 bases outside the gene matches. Germline-derived CDR1 and CDR2 are SGHRS and YFSETQ. CDR3 in amino acids: CASRPLGTSGSSSSYEQYF. CDR3 bases: TGCGCCAGCAGACCCCTCGGGACTAGCGGGAGTTCTAGCTCCTACGAGCAGTACTTC.